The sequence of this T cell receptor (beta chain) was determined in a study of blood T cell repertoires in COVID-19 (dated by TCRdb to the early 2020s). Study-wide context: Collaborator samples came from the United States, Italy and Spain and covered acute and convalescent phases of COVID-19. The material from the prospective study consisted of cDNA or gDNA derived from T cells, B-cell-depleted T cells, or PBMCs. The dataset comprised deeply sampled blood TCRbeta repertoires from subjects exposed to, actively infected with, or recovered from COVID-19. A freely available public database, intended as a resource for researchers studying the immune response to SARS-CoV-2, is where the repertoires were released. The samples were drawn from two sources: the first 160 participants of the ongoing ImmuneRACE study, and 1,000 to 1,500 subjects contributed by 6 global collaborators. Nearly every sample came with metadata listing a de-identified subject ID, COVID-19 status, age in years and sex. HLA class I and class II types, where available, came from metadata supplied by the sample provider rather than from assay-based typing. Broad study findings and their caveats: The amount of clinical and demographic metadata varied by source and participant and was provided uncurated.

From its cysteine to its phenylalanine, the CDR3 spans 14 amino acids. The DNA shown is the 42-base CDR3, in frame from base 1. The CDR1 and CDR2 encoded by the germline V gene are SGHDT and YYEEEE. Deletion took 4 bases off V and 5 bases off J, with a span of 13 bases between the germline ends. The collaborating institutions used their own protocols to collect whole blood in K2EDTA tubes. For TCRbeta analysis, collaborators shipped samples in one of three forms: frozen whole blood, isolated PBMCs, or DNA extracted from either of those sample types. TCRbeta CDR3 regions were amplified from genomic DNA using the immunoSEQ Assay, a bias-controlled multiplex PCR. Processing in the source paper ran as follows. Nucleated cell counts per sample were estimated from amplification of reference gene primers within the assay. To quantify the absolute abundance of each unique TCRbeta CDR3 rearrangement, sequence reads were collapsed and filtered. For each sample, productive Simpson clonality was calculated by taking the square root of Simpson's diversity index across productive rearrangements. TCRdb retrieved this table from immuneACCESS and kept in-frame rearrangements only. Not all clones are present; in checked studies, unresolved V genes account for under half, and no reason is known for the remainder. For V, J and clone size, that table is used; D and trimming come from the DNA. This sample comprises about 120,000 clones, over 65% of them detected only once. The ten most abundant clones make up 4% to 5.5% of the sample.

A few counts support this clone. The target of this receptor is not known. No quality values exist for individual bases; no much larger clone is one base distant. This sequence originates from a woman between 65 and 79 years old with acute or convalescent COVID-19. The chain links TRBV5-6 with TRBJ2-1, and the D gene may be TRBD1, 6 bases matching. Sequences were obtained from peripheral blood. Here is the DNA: TGTGCCAGCAGCCCCGTGGGGGACAACAATGAGCAGTTCTTC. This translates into CASSPVGDNNEQFF. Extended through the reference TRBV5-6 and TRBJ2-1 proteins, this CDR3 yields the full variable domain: DAGVTQSPTHLIKTRGQQVTLRCSPKSGHDTVSWYQQALGQGPQFIFQYYEEEERQRGNFPDRFSGHQFPNYSSELNVNALLLGDSALYLCASSPVGDNNEQFFGPGTRLTVL.